A selection of T cell receptor beta chains follows, all from one sample in a study of post-analysis software for immune sequencing data. A single record per CDR3 protein comes from TCRdb applying MiXCR to the PCR reads. The data contain some 800,000 distinct CDR3 sequences, under 60% of them singletons. The sample comprised blood. The receptors stem from a girl between 10 and 17 years old with multiple sclerosis. CDR3s include the opening cysteine and the closing phenylalanine or tryptophan. D genes are given only for firm matches. The size entry is marked missing in some rows and otherwise reads once, few, many or a size class.

D,size,J,V,CDR3,DNA
TRBD2,NA,TRBJ2-7,TRBV5-1,CASSSIGTSPYEQYF,TGCGCCAGCAGTTCGATTGGGACTAGTCCTTACGAGCAGTACTTC
NA,NA,TRBJ2-5,TRBV7-9,CASSDFPGREETQYF,TGTGCCAGCAGTGATTTCCCGGGCCGAGAAGAGACCCAGTACTTC
TRBD2,NA,TRBJ2-5,TRBV29-1,CSVEASGTETQYF,TGCAGCGTTGAGGCTAGCGGGACGGAGACCCAGTACTTC
NA,few,TRBJ1-2,TRBV6-1,CASSRAPTGPNYGYTF,TGTGCCAGCAGTCGCGCACCGACAGGACCTAACTATGGCTACACCTTC
NA,NA,TRBJ2-7,TRBV12-3/TRBV12-4,CASLKSSTYEQYF,TGTGCCAGCTTGAAGTCATCGACCTACGAGCAGTACTTC
NA,NA,TRBJ2-1,TRBV29-1,CSVKRGGEQFF,TGCAGCGTAAAAAGGGGTGGTGAGCAGTTCTTC
TRBD2,NA,TRBJ2-5,TRBV7-9,CASSGTTSGRVQETQYF,TGTGCCAGCAGCGGAACGACTAGCGGGAGAGTTCAAGAGACCCAGTACTTC
NA,NA,TRBJ2-3,TRBV11-2,CASSLGGKKSDTQYF,TGTGCCAGCAGCTTAGGTGGAAAGAAGTCAGATACGCAGTATTTT
NA,NA,TRBJ1-2,TRBV12-3/TRBV12-4,CASSLLGAQSRYGYTF,TGTGCCAGCAGTTTGTTGGGGGCGCAATCCCGCTATGGCTACACCTTC
NA,NA,TRBJ2-5,TRBV20-1,CSATRDRRQETQYF,TGCAGTGCTACCCGGGACCGACGCCAAGAGACCCAGTACTTC
NA,few,TRBJ2-7,TRBV6-5,CASKGGTPYEQYF,TGTGCCAGCAAAGGCGGAACCCCCTACGAGCAGTACTTC
TRBD1,NA,TRBJ2-7,TRBV7-9,CASSPGQMSSYEQYF,TGTGCCAGCAGCCCGGGACAGATGAGCTCCTACGAGCAGTACTTC
TRBD2,NA,TRBJ2-7,TRBV5-1,CASSLEVAGVHEQYF,TGCGCCAGCAGCTTGGAAGTAGCGGGAGTGCACGAGCAGTACTTC
NA,NA,TRBJ2-1,TRBV28,CASSSYKDLYNEQFF,TGTGCCAGCAGTTCCTATAAGGACCTATACAATGAGCAGTTCTTC
TRBD1,few,TRBJ2-7,TRBV20-1,CSASKTGGDYEQYF,TGCAGTGCTAGTAAGACAGGGGGAGACTACGAGCAGTACTTC
TRBD2,NA,TRBJ2-1,TRBV7-3,CASSLLAGTPYNEQFF,TGTGCCAGCAGCCTGCTAGCGGGGACTCCCTACAATGAGCAGTTCTTC
NA,few,TRBJ2-7,TRBV7-6,CASSRRPSYEQYF,TGTGCCAGCAGCCGCCGCCCTAGCTACGAGCAGTACTTC
NA,NA,TRBJ1-6,TRBV27,CASSSRSLRGSPLHF,TGTGCCAGCAGCTCCCGGAGCCTACGGGGTTCACCCCTCCACTTT
TRBD2,NA,TRBJ2-1,TRBV27,CASSRIAGGGNEQFF,TGTGCCAGCAGTAGAATAGCGGGAGGGGGGAATGAGCAGTTCTTC
TRBD2,NA,TRBJ2-1,TRBV7-9,CASSLGPSGGDSYNEQFF,TGTGCCAGCAGCTTAGGCCCTAGCGGGGGAGACTCCTACAATGAGCAGTTCTTC
NA,NA,TRBJ2-7,TRBV29-1,CSVGTGGNSYEQYF,TGCAGCGTCGGAACGGGTGGCAACTCCTACGAGCAGTACTTC
TRBD2,few,TRBJ2-1,TRBV9,CASSVLAGAEYNEQFF,TGTGCTAGCAGCGTACTAGCGGGCGCCGAGTACAATGAGCAGTTCTTC
TRBD2,few,TRBJ2-4,TRBV7-8,CASSLGLARGKNIQYF,TGTGCCAGCAGCCTCGGACTAGCTCGTGGCAAAAACATTCAGTACTTC
TRBD2,few,TRBJ2-7,TRBV3-1,CASSQDPAGVYEQYF,TGTGCCAGCAGCCAAGATCCCGCGGGGGTCTACGAGCAGTACTTC
TRBD1,once,TRBJ1-2,TRBV7-9,CASSSATGDLHGYTF,TGTGCCAGCAGCAGCGCGACAGGGGACCTCCATGGCTACACCTTC
NA,few,TRBJ2-3,TRBV7-8,CASSRAGPSTDTQYF,TGTGCCAGCAGCCGAGCTGGCCCTAGCACAGATACGCAGTATTTT
TRBD2,NA,TRBJ2-1,TRBV7-9,CASSPGLERVDEQFF,TGTGCCAGCAGCCCCGGACTAGAAAGGGTGGATGAGCAGTTCTTC
NA,many,TRBJ2-5,TRBV4-3,CASSQDVKVETQYF,TGCGCCAGCAGCCAAGACGTCAAAGTAGAGACCCAGTACTTC
NA,few,TRBJ2-7,TRBV20-1,CSALGDRSFYEQYF,TGCAGTGCCCTAGGGGACCGAAGTTTCTACGAGCAGTACTTC
TRBD2,NA,TRBJ2-1,TRBV10-3,CAISAERTSGYNEQFF,TGTGCCATCAGTGCGGAAAGGACTAGCGGATACAATGAGCAGTTCTTC
NA,NA,TRBJ2-5,TRBV7-9,CASSYLRDKQETQYF,TGTGCCAGCAGCTACCTCAGGGATAAGCAAGAGACCCAGTACTTC
NA,NA,TRBJ1-1,TRBV20-1,CSARVRGLGTEAFF,TGCAGTGCTAGAGTACGGGGGCTCGGCACTGAAGCTTTCTTT
NA,NA,TRBJ2-3,TRBV4-2,CASSQEGSPRTDTQYF,TGTGCCAGCAGCCAAGAAGGAAGTCCCCGCACAGATACGCAGTATTTT
TRBD1,NA,TRBJ2-7,TRBV4-1,CASSQDWGQGYEQYF,TGCGCCAGCAGCCAAGATTGGGGACAGGGTTACGAGCAGTACTTC
NA,NA,TRBJ2-3,TRBV15,CATSRGGDTQYF,TGTGCCACCAGCAGAGGAGGGGATACGCAGTATTTT
NA,few,TRBJ2-5,TRBV20-1,CSGRDTRLQETQYF,TGCAGTGGGCGGGACACCAGATTACAAGAGACCCAGTACTTC
TRBD2,few,TRBJ2-3,TRBV4-3,CASSQEYPSGSTDTQYF,TGCGCCAGCAGCCAAGAGTATCCTAGCGGTAGCACAGATACGCAGTATTTT
NA,NA,TRBJ2-5,TRBV6-5,CASRSGGGETQYF,TGTGCCAGCAGGTCCGGGGGCGGGGAGACCCAGTACTTC
NA,NA,TRBJ2-5,TRBV14,CASSQPQAAEQYF,TGTGCCAGCAGCCAACCGCAGGCCGCGGAGCAGTACTTC
NA,once,TRBJ2-1,TRBV28,CASTPTEPGVGGSEQFF,TGTGCCAGCACCCCAACTGAGCCGGGAGTAGGTGGAAGTGAGCAGTTCTTC
NA,few,TRBJ1-2,TRBV29-1,CSVESGDYGYTF,TGCAGCGTTGAATCCGGGGACTATGGCTACACCTTC
TRBD1,few,TRBJ2-5,TRBV28,CASSSEGTGDGETQYF,TGTGCCAGCAGCTCAGAGGGGACAGGGGACGGGGAGACCCAGTACTTC
NA,NA,TRBJ1-1,TRBV29-1,CSVNDRTEAFF,TGCAGCGTCAACGACAGGACTGAAGCTTTCTTT
TRBD1,NA,TRBJ2-5,TRBV10-3,CAISETDRAQETQYF,TGTGCCATCAGTGAAACCGACAGGGCCCAAGAGACCCAGTACTTC
TRBD1,NA,TRBJ1-1,TRBV29-1,CSDLTGGTEAFF,TGCAGCGACCTAACAGGGGGGACTGAAGCTTTCTTT
NA,NA,TRBJ2-7,TRBV20-1,CSALSSPSYNEQYF,TGCAGTGCCCTTAGTTCTCCCTCCTACAATGAGCAGTACTTC
NA,once,TRBJ2-5,TRBV6-5,CASNDPLADQETQYF,TGTGCCAGCAATGACCCTTTAGCGGACCAAGAGACCCAGTACTTC
NA,NA,TRBJ2-1,TRBV9,CASSTSSGIEQFF,TGTGCCAGCAGCACCAGCTCGGGGATCGAGCAGTTCTTC
TRBD1,few,TRBJ2-7,TRBV6-1,CASSEGQNYEQYF,TGTGCCAGCAGTGAGGGACAGAACTACGAGCAGTACTTC
NA,few,TRBJ2-3,TRBV29-1,CSVVPGNTDTQYF,TGCAGCGTTGTTCCAGGGAATACAGATACGCAGTATTTT
TRBD1,NA,TRBJ1-1,TRBV5-1,CASRPSGQVWNTEAFF,TGCGCCAGCAGGCCTTCGGGACAGGTATGGAACACTGAAGCTTTCTTT
TRBD1,NA,TRBJ2-5,TRBV20-1,CSASSTGGWGTQYF,TGCAGTGCTAGTAGCACAGGGGGCTGGGGGACCCAGTACTTC
NA,NA,TRBJ1-2,TRBV6-2/TRBV6-3,CASRDAGYTF,TGTGCCAGTCGGGACGCTGGCTACACCTTC
NA,NA,TRBJ1-1,TRBV7-9,CASSLGDRGYTFGSGTEAFF,NA
NA,few,TRBJ2-3,TRBV29-1,CSVDKDSPSTDTQYF,TGCAGCGTTGATAAGGACAGTCCGAGCACAGATACGCAGTATTTT
NA,NA,TRBJ2-3,TRBV20-1,CSAEPRVRTDTQYF,TGCAGTGCTGAACCACGGGTCCGGACAGATACGCAGTATTTT
NA,few,TRBJ2-1,TRBV20-1,CSARSGSSTEQFF,TGCAGTGCTAGATCCGGGTCTAGTACTGAGCAGTTCTTC
TRBD1,NA,TRBJ1-2,TRBV2,CASSETGGNYGYTF,TGTGCCAGCAGTGAAACAGGGGGAAACTATGGCTACACCTTC
TRBD2,NA,TRBJ2-7,TRBV7-9,CASSLSGRDYEQYF,TGTGCCAGCAGCTTAAGCGGGAGGGACTACGAGCAGTACTTC